This TCR beta chain is drawn from a study of response to subunit inactivated influenza vaccine. Study-wide results and caveats: It was suggested by the authors that few new T cells are recruited by each seasonal influenza vaccination.

TCRdb re-called the RT-PCR reads through MiXCR, storing one row per CDR3 protein. Of around 540,000 distinct CDR3 sequences listed, approximately 10% are singletons. The CDR3 has 12 amino acids. Germline CDR1 and CDR2: SQVTM and ANQGSEA. V was clipped by 5 bases and J by 6 bases, with 11 bases between them. This clonotype was detected a few times. What it binds is unknown. The TCR was taken from a man in his fifties or sixties who received an inactivated influenza vaccine. The chain combines TRBV29-1 with TRBJ2-1; D is perhaps TRBD2 (6 bases). The sequences come from PBMCs from blood, collected on the day of vaccination. The CDR3 region is CSVPLGGNEQFF. As DNA, the CDR3 is TGCAGCGTTCCCCTGGGGGGCAATGAGCAGTTCTTC.